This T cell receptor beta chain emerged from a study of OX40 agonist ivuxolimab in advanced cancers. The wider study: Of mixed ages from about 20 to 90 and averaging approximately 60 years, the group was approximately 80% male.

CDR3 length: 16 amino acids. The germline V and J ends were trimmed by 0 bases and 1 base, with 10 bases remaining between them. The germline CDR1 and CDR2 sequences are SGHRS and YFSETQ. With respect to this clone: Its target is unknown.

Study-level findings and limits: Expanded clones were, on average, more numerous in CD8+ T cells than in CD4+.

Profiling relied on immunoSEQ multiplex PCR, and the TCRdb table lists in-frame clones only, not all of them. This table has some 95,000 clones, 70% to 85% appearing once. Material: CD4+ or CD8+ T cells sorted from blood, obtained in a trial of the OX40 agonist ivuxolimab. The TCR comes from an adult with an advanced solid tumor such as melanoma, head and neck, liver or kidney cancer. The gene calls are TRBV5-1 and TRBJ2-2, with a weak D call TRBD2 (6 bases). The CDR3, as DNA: TGCGCCAGCAGCTTGGATCTGGGGGGGAACACCGGGGAGCTGTTTTTT. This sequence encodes CASSLDLGGNTGELFF.